This T cell receptor (beta chain) was sequenced in a study of blood T cell repertoires in COVID-19. Here immunoSEQ multiplex PCR was the method, and the copy in TCRdb shows in-frame clones only, minus some. The data contain some 40,000 clones, 69% of them seen just once; the ten biggest clones take up 6.2%. This clone appeared a few times. The CDR3 contains 15 residues. Trimming pared 5 bases from V and 3 bases from J, leaving 14 bases between. Per germline, CDR1 SGHVS and CDR2 FQNEAQ. The receptor was derived from a man older than 75 with acute or convalescent COVID-19. V and J are TRBV7-8 and TRBJ2-1, with a tentative D call TRBD1 (5 bases). The sample was peripheral blood. The CDR3 spells CASSPTVSYYNEQFF. The CDR3 region has the DNA TGTGCCAGCAGCCCGACAGTTTCTTACTACAATGAGCAGTTCTTC.